One and the same sample provided the 13 T cell receptor beta chains below, sequenced in a study of blood T cells in healthy people across ages. A J-beta primer mix and a sample-barcoded 5' primer were used in a second PCR of roughly 7 to 12 cycles. TCRdb fed the 5' RACE reads into MiXCR, producing one record per CDR3 protein. This sample has hundreds of thousands of distinct CDR3 sequences; about 36% occur once, and the top ten carry 10% to 15%. The source material was blood. The receptors here all came from a man younger than 35 in good health.

The chain combines TRBV7-9 with TRBJ1-5; D is unresolved. V lost 5 bases and J 9 bases, leaving 14 bases between the germline ends. Germline CDR1 and CDR2: SEHNR and FQNEAQ (reference sequence). This CDR3 is 13 amino acids long. As DNA, the CDR3 is TGTGCCAGCAGCGTAGAAATCGATCGGCCCCAGCATTTT. It yields the protein CASSVEIDRPQHF. Full variable domain (missing parts from reference TRBV7-9 and TRBJ1-5): DTGVSQNPRHKITKRGQNVTFRCDPISEHNRLYWYRQTLGQGPEFLTYFQNEAQLEKSRLLSDRFSAERPKGSFSTLEIQRTEQGDSAMYLCASSVEIDRPQHFGDGTRLSIL.

V gene TRBV12-3 or TRBV12-4 combines with J gene TRBJ1-5; TRBD1 agrees at 9 bases. The CDR3 covers 15 residues. V dropped 6 bases and J dropped 6; count of bases not matched to a gene: 9. The chain's CDR3 is CASRAGTGMGQPQHF. The CDR3 region has the DNA TGTGCCAGCAGGGCCGGGACAGGGATGGGTCAGCCCCAGCATTTT.

This clonotype was seen a single time. The rearrangement joins TRBV25-1 to TRBJ2-5, with TRBD2 identical over 9 bases. Trimming at V came to 3 bases and at J to 11 bases, leaving 31 bases not matched to a gene. Germline V CDR1 and CDR2: MGHDK, SYGVNS. This CDR3 is built from 21 residues. DNA of the CDR3: TGTGCCAGCAGTGACCCCCGTTTTAGCGGGGGCCGAGACTTAACCTACAATGAGCAGTACTTC. Translation: CASSDPRFSGGRDLTYNEQYF.

The gene calls are TRBV12-3 or TRBV12-4 and TRBJ1-6; 7 positions match TRBD1. CDR3 size: 15 residues. V lost 2 bases and J lost 7; bases outside the gene matches: 5. This CDR3 is CASSLRQGRNSPLHF. CDR3 coding DNA: TGTGCCAGCAGTTTAAGACAGGGTCGGAATTCACCCCTCCACTTT.

This chain joins TRBV27 and TRBJ2-1; D remains ambiguous. The CDR3 contains 11 residues. Looked up from germline, CDR1 is MNHEY and CDR2 is SMNVEV (reference sequence). The V gene lost 8 bases and the J gene lost 3 bases, with 5 bases spanning the gap. CDR3 nucleotides: TGTGCCAGCCTTCACTACAATGAGCAGTTCTTC. It translates to CASLHYNEQFF.

This chain links TRBV11-3 with TRBJ2-1; D possibly corresponds to TRBD1 (6 bases). V lost 1 base, J lost 4 bases, and 11 bases lay in between. The CDR3 is made up of 15 amino acids. Per the germline V gene, CDR1 is SGHNT and CDR2 is YENEEA. CDR3 nucleotides: TGTGCCAGCAGCTTAGCCAGAGGGGGTTACAATGAGCAGTTCTTC. Protein: CASSLARGGYNEQFF.

This clonotype was seen only a few times. This chain joins TRBV12-3 or TRBV12-4 and TRBJ2-3, with D perhaps TRBD2 (6 bases). The CDR3 is 17 amino acids. V was pared by 1 base and J by 2 bases, with 16 bases between. The CDR3 sequence: CASSLGLGEAYTDTQYF. CDR3 nucleotides: TGTGCCAGCAGTTTAGGCTTGGGGGAGGCTTACACAGATACGCAGTATTTT.

In this sample, this clonotype turned up a few times. The CDR3 spells CASSQDASWMDTQYF. CDR3 coding DNA: TGCGCCAGCAGCCAAGATGCTAGTTGGATGGATACGCAGTATTTT. V and J are TRBV4-3 and TRBJ2-3; D is unresolved. Germline V gene sequence: CDR1 LGHNA, CDR2 YSLEER. V was trimmed by 0 bases and J by 6 bases, leaving 13 bases between them. The CDR3 totals 15 residues.

This clonotype was counted between two and nine times. The V and J genes are TRBV7-3 and TRBJ2-3; 9 nucleotides match TRBD2. Trimming removed 4 bases from V and 3 bases from J; junction bases left unmatched: 20. CDR3 size: 20 residues. CDR1 SGHTA and CDR2 FQGTGA come from the germline V gene. The CDR3 DNA is TGTGCCAGCAGCTCTACGGGGCCAGCGGGGGGCCTACGCAGTACAGATACGCAGTATTTT. Protein: CASSSTGPAGGLRSTDTQYF.

This clonotype was detected ten times or more. The chain couples TRBV20-1 to TRBJ1-1; D gene unclear. V was shortened by 0 bases and J by 0 bases, with 8 bases between the two germline ends. The CDR3 covers 14 residues. Germline-derived CDR1 and CDR2 are DFQATT and SNEGSKA (reference sequence). CDR3 sequence: CSARDNGMNTEAFF. DNA for the CDR3: TGCAGTGCTAGAGATAACGGCATGAACACTGAAGCTTTCTTT.

This clonotype was detected a few times. The rearrangement uses TRBV29-1 and TRBJ1-1; D gene ambiguous. V lost 3 bases to trimming and J lost 10 bases, with 21 bases between them. From germline, CDR1 is SQVTM and CDR2 ANQGSEA. The CDR3 consists of 14 residues. The CDR3: CSVELGSARERAFF. The CDR3 bases are TGCAGCGTTGAGCTCGGGAGCGCGCGGGAGCGAGCTTTCTTT.

This clonotype came up a few times. This rearrangement joins TRBV10-3 to TRBJ2-7; no reliable D call. The better agreement between TRBJ2-5 and the DNA end casts doubt on the J call. Per the germline V gene, CDR1 is ENHRY and CDR2 is SYGVKD. The CDR3 totals 14 residues. The CDR3 DNA follows: TGTGCCATCAGTGATTCAGCCCTAGAAAGGACCCAGTACTTC. Its translation is CAISDSALERTQYF.

CDR3 sequence: CSASPRISGNTIYF. CDR3 in DNA: TGCAGTGCTAGCCCAAGGATCTCTGGAAACACCATATATTTT. The chain uses TRBV20-1 and TRBJ1-3; D gene ambiguous. The CDR3 is made up of 14 amino acids. Germline V gene data show CDR1 as DFQATT and CDR2 as SNEGSKA (reference sequence). V lost 3 bases, J lost 0 bases, and 9 bases lay in between.